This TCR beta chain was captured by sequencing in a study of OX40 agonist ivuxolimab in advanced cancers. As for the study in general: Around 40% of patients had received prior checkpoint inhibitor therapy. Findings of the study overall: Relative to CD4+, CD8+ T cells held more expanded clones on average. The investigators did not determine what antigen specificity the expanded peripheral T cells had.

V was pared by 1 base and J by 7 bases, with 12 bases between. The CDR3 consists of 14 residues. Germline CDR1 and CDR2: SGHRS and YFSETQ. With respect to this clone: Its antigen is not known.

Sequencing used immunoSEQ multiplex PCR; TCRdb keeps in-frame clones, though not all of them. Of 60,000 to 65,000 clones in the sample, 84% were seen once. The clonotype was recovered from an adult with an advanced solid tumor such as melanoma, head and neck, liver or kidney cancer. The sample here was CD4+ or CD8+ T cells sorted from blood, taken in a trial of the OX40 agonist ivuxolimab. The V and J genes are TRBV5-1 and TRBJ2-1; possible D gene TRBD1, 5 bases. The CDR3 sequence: CASSLQGLGNEQFF. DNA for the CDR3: TGCGCCAGCAGCTTGCAGGGTTTGGGGAATGAGCAGTTCTTC.